This TCR beta chain was retrieved from a study of T cells expressing NK-cell markers. Background on the study: Sequencing of TCR beta repertoires drew on sorted CD3+CD56+NKG2C+, CD3+CD56+NKG2C- and CD3+CD56-NKG2C+ T cells. The study's findings and limits: Over 5 donors showed dominant NKG2C+ clonotypes comprising about 1.0-7.5% of their CD8+ T cells.

UMIs accompanied the 5'RACE template switching by which TCR beta cDNA was made. TCRdb re-analyzed the 5' RACE reads; it lists each CDR3 protein once, without DNA. The sample data list 200,000 to 300,000 distinct CDR3 sequences. With respect to this clonotype: The antigen is undetermined.

Sequencing input: blood T cells: a sorted CD56 or NKG2C T cell subset, CD4+ or CD8+ T cells, or bulk PBMC T cells (not recorded which). The TCR comes from a man aged 18 to 30 in good health.

The CDR3: CASSSGQGEQFF. This rearrangement joins TRBV7-2 to TRBJ2-1; the D call from TCRdb, TRBD1, cannot be confirmed without DNA. The CDR3 contains 12 residues. Per germline, CDR1 SGHTA and CDR2 FQGNSA.